This is a list of T cell receptor beta chains from one sample in a study of blood T cell repertoires in COVID-19. Libraries were prepared by immunoSEQ multiplex PCR; TCRdb keeps only in-frame clonotypes and omits some of them. The sample contains around 260,000 clones, over 80% of which appear only once. The sample consisted of peripheral blood. The receptors were gathered from a man in his 60s who had recovered from COVID-19. CDR3s include the opening cysteine and the closing phenylalanine or tryptophan. D genes are given only for firm matches. For some rows the clone size is stated as once, few or many, or as a class when expanded; others skip it.

D	V	J	size	CDR3	DNA
TRBD1	TRBV19	TRBJ2-1	NA	CASSRQGFSYNEQFF	TGTGCCAGTAGTAGACAGGGGTTCTCCTACAATGAGCAGTTCTTC
NA	TRBV30	TRBJ2-7	NA	CAWRGRPGGRGEQYF	TGTGCCTGGAGGGGCAGGCCCGGCGGGCGAGGGGAGCAGTACTTC
NA	TRBV6-5	TRBJ1-2	once	CASSRSRGEGYTF	TGTGCCAGCAGCAGGTCCAGGGGTGAGGGCTACACCTTC
NA	TRBV19	TRBJ2-3	NA	CASSNRADTQYF	TGTGCCAGTAGTAACAGGGCAGATACGCAGTATTTT
TRBD2	TRBV6-5	TRBJ2-7	few	CASKPGLAGKEQYF	TGTGCCAGCAAACCGGGACTAGCGGGAAAGGAGCAGTACTTC
TRBD1	TRBV11-3	TRBJ2-7	NA	CASSLAGTGGPGEQYF	TGTGCCAGCAGCTTAGCCGGGACAGGGGGTCCGGGCGAGCAGTACTTC
NA	TRBV6-5	TRBJ2-7	once	CARTSREPISYEQYF	TGTGCCAGAACTTCCAGGGAACCTATCTCCTACGAGCAGTACTTC
TRBD2	TRBV9	TRBJ2-7	NA	CASSRGSFSGGAVSHEQYF	TGTGCCAGCAGCCGAGGTAGTTTTAGCGGGGGGGCCGTTTCCCACGAGCAGTACTTC
TRBD1	TRBV19	TRBJ1-4	NA	CASSIGQGVVNEKLFF	TGTGCCAGTAGTATTGGACAGGGGGTTGTGAATGAAAAACTGTTTTTT
TRBD1	TRBV6-5	TRBJ1-6	NA	CASSYSRQGGNSPLHF	TGTGCCAGCAGTTACTCGAGGCAGGGGGGTAATTCACCCCTCCACTTT
NA	TRBV14	TRBJ1-4	few	CASSQQALPTNEKLFF	TGTGCCAGCAGCCAACAGGCCCTTCCAACTAATGAAAAACTGTTTTTT
NA	TRBV6-4	TRBJ2-3	NA	CASSDSVSRTAAVQYF	TGTGCCAGCAGTGACTCAGTCTCCAGGACAGCGGCGGTGCAGTATTTT
NA	TRBV7-6	TRBJ1-5	NA	CASSSVERGHSNQPQHF	TGTGCCAGCAGTAGTGTAGAGCGAGGCCATAGCAATCAGCCCCAGCATTTT
NA	TRBV6-2/TRBV6-3	TRBJ1-1	NA	CASSYLTATEAFF	TGTGCCAGCAGTTACTTGACAGCCACTGAAGCTTTCTTT
TRBD2	TRBV9	TRBJ2-7	NA	CASSKTSGGPRSYEQYF	TGTGCCAGCAGCAAGACTAGCGGGGGGCCCCGGTCCTACGAGCAGTACTTC
NA	TRBV3-1/TRBV3-2	TRBJ2-1	NA	CASSPLGGKGEQFF	TGTGCCAGCAGCCCCCTAGGGGGTAAAGGTGAGCAGTTCTTC
TRBD2	TRBV9	TRBJ2-1	NA	CASSTGTSVNEQFF	TGTGCCAGCAGCACGGGGACTAGCGTCAATGAGCAGTTCTTC
TRBD2	TRBV4-2	TRBJ2-1	NA	CASSQDTASGSGNEQFF	TGTGCCAGCAGCCAAGATACGGCTAGCGGGAGTGGCAATGAGCAGTTCTTC
TRBD2	TRBV2	TRBJ2-1	once	CASSGQAGTYNEQFF	TGTGCCAGCAGTGGTCAAGCGGGGACCTACAATGAGCAGTTCTTC
NA	TRBV30	TRBJ1-2	few	CAWTPGGNYGYTF	TGTGCCTGGACCCCCGGGGGGAACTATGGCTACACCTTC
TRBD1	TRBV28	TRBJ2-7	NA	CASNQPGTGRYEQYF	TGTGCCAGCAATCAACCCGGGACAGGGCGGTACGAGCAGTACTTC
NA	TRBV9	TRBJ1-6	NA	CASSGTQGWDSPLHF	TGTGCCAGCAGCGGAACACAGGGTTGGGATTCACCCCTCCACTTT
TRBD2	TRBV18	TRBJ2-3	NA	CASSKGLGTDTQYF	TGTGCCAGCTCAAAGGGACTAGGCACAGATACGCAGTATTTT
NA	TRBV7-2	TRBJ2-7	NA	CASSFDREQYF	TGTGCCAGCAGCTTCGACAGAGAGCAGTACTTC
TRBD1	TRBV9	TRBJ2-3	NA	CASSAYPGQGSDTQYF	TGTGCCAGCAGCGCGTATCCCGGACAGGGCTCAGATACGCAGTATTTT
TRBD2	TRBV18	TRBJ2-5	NA	CASSPKRAGGQETQYF	TGTGCCAGCTCACCTAAGCGAGCGGGGGGTCAAGAGACCCAGTACTTC
TRBD1	TRBV6-6	TRBJ1-5	NA	CASSYSDRTQPQHF	TGTGCCAGCAGTTACTCGGACAGGACTCAGCCCCAGCATTTT
TRBD1	TRBV5-8	TRBJ1-1	NA	CASRRDSTRTMNTEAFF	TGTGCCAGCAGAAGGGACAGCACCAGGACCATGAACACTGAAGCTTTCTTT
NA	TRBV5-1	TRBJ1-2	NA	CASSLDGLVQRGYTF	TGCGCCAGCAGCTTGGATGGGCTCGTCCAGCGGGGCTACACCTTC
TRBD1	TRBV7-9	TRBJ2-7	NA	CASSLWTGVGEQYF	TGTGCCAGCAGCCTGTGGACAGGGGTGGGCGAGCAGTACTTC
NA	TRBV6-4	TRBJ1-5	NA	CASSPDISNQPQHF	TGTGCCAGCAGCCCGGACATCTCAAATCAGCCCCAGCATTTT
TRBD2	TRBV6-2/TRBV6-3	TRBJ2-1	NA	CASSQGLAGHGEQFF	TGTGCCAGCAGCCAGGGACTAGCGGGACATGGTGAGCAGTTCTTC
TRBD1	TRBV7-3	TRBJ2-3	NA	CASSYGTGRTDTQYF	TGTGCCAGCAGCTACGGGACAGGGCGCACAGATACGCAGTATTTT
TRBD1	TRBV7-2	TRBJ2-5	NA	CASSLDGSGGRETQYF	TGTGCCAGCAGCTTAGACGGGTCAGGGGGTCGCGAGACCCAGTACTTC
TRBD1	TRBV19	TRBJ2-7	NA	CASGDRAYEQYF	TGTGCCAGTGGGGACAGAGCCTACGAGCAGTACTTC
NA	TRBV18	TRBJ1-1	NA	CASSSLGPTEAFF	TGTGCCAGCTCATCCCTTGGGCCCACTGAAGCTTTCTTT
NA	TRBV6-6	TRBJ2-7	NA	CASSYTGTPSYEQYF	TGTGCCAGCAGCTATACCGGGACACCATCCTACGAGCAGTACTTC
NA	TRBV2	TRBJ2-7	NA	CASSETGLPSYEQYF	TGTGCCAGCAGTGAGACAGGCCTTCCCTCCTACGAGCAGTACTTC
TRBD2	TRBV6-2/TRBV6-3	TRBJ2-7	NA	CASGSGAGGRYEQYF	TGTGCCAGCGGTTCCGGAGCGGGAGGTAGATACGAGCAGTACTTC
TRBD2	TRBV11-2	TRBJ2-7	few	CASSLGTGGLPYEQYF	TGTGCCAGCAGCTTAGGCACGGGGGGGCTGCCCTACGAGCAGTACTTC
NA	TRBV29-1	TRBJ2-6	NA	CSVERAGANVLTF	TGCAGCGTTGAGAGAGCTGGGGCCAACGTCCTGACTTTC
NA	TRBV27	TRBJ2-7	NA	CASSLKVEPSYEQYF	TGTGCCAGCAGTTTAAAAGTGGAGCCGTCCTACGAGCAGTACTTC
NA	TRBV6-6	TRBJ2-2	NA	CASSPSQGRTGELFF	TGTGCCAGCAGTCCTTCACAGGGACGGACCGGGGAGCTGTTTTTT
NA	TRBV9	TRBJ1-2	NA	CASRDRDYTF	TGTGCCAGCAGGGACCGGGATTACACCTTC
TRBD2	TRBV7-8	TRBJ2-5	NA	CASSLGWGGPSQETQYF	TGTGCCAGCAGCTTAGGTTGGGGGGGTCCCAGCCAAGAGACCCAGTACTTC
TRBD1	TRBV11-2	TRBJ1-2	NA	CASSLYFAGTGGGYTF	TGTGCCAGCAGCTTATACTTTGCCGGGACAGGGGGTGGCTACACCTTC
NA	TRBV7-8	TRBJ2-3	NA	CASSLWSAGTSTDTQYF	TGTGCCAGCAGCTTATGGTCTGCGGGGACTAGCACAGATACGCAGTATTTT
NA	TRBV6-5	TRBJ1-5	few	CASTPMTGGNQPQHF	TGTGCCAGCACCCCAATGACAGGCGGCAATCAGCCCCAGCATTTT
NA	TRBV19	TRBJ2-2	few	CASSIWRGPMNTGELFF	TGTGCCAGTAGTATCTGGCGGGGGCCCATGAACACCGGGGAGCTGTTTTTT
NA	TRBV5-1	TRBJ2-7	few	CASSLSEPTYEQYF	TGCGCCAGCAGCTTGTCGGAGCCAACCTACGAGCAGTACTTC
NA	TRBV3-1/TRBV3-2	TRBJ1-1	NA	CASSRGGGSGDTFF	TGTGCCAGCAGCCGAGGGGGGGGCTCAGGGGATACTTTCTTT